This is a list of T cell receptor beta chains from one sample in a study of cytomegalovirus exposure and HLA in healthy donors. Method: immunoSEQ multiplex PCR; TCRdb's copy keeps in-frame clones and lacks some. The table includes about 110,000 clones, around 80% detected once. Sequencing used PBMCs. The receptors originated from a man in his forties or fifties in good health and CMV-seronegative. Each CDR3 is given with its conserved first and last residue. A D gene is named only where the DNA matches it firmly. Size is stated for part of the rows, as once, few or many counts, or as a class when the clone is expanded.

v_gene	abundance	j_gene	d_gene	CDR3nt	CDR3aa
TRBV5-1	-	TRBJ2-7	TRBD2	TGCGCCAGCAGCTCGGGACTAGCGGTCTACGAGCAGTACTTC	CASSSGLAVYEQYF
TRBV19	-	TRBJ1-5	-	TGTGCCAGTACCCCCACATACCTTGGAGAGCCCCAGCATTTT	CASTPTYLGEPQHF
TRBV19	-	TRBJ1-2	TRBD1	TGTGCCAGTAGTCCAGGGGGTGCTAACTATGGCTACACCTTC	CASSPGGANYGYTF
TRBV5-1	once	TRBJ1-1	TRBD1	TGCGCCAGCAGCTTGGCGGTGGGACAGGGGGCATCTGAAGCTTTCTTT	CASSLAVGQGASEAFF
TRBV19	-	TRBJ1-2	TRBD1	TGTGCCAGTACCTCGACAGGGAGGTTCGGCACTAACTATGGCTACACCTTC	CASTSTGRFGTNYGYTF
TRBV4-2	-	TRBJ2-1	TRBD2	TGTGCCAGCAGCCAAGATCGGGCGAGCGGGAGGGTTTACAATGAGCAGTTCTTC	CASSQDRASGRVYNEQFF
TRBV18	-	TRBJ1-1	-	TGTGCCAGCTCACAGGACAGTCTAGAGACTGAAGCTTTCTTT	CASSQDSLETEAFF
TRBV5-4	-	TRBJ2-3	-	TGTGCCAGCAGCACGGGAGGCACAGATACGCAGTATTTT	CASSTGGTDTQYF
TRBV6-4	-	TRBJ2-1	TRBD2	TGTGCCAGCAGTGTGGGACTAGGAAACAATGAGCAGTTCTTC	CASSVGLGNNEQFF
TRBV28	-	TRBJ1-1	TRBD1	TGTGCCAGCAGTAAACAGGGGGCGGTTGGGATTGAAGCTTTCTTT	CASSKQGAVGIEAFF
TRBV4-2	-	TRBJ2-1	TRBD2	TGTGCCAGCAGCCAAGATAGTAGCGGGGGGGCAGCGAATGAGCAGTTCTTC	CASSQDSSGGAANEQFF
TRBV21-1	-	TRBJ1-3	-	TGTGCCAGCAGCACCCACAGTGAGTCCCGGGACAGTTCATCTGGAAACACCATATATTTT	CASSTHSESRDSSSGNTIYF
TRBV29-1	-	TRBJ2-3	-	TGCAGCGTTGAGTGGACTGGCACAGATACGCAGTATTTT	CSVEWTGTDTQYF
TRBV5-6	-	TRBJ1-2	TRBD1	TGTGCCAGCAGCTTTGGACAGGGTCATTATGGCTACACCTTC	CASSFGQGHYGYTF
TRBV19	-	TRBJ1-2	-	TGTGCCAGTAGACAGGGAGACGGCTACACCTTC	CASRQGDGYTF
TRBV5-4	-	TRBJ2-5	TRBD2	TGTGCCAGCAGCCCCGGGACTAGCGCGTACCAAGAGACCCAGTACTTC	CASSPGTSAYQETQYF
TRBV18	-	TRBJ2-1	-	TGTGCCAGCTCACCCACAAGTCCGCGGGGCAATGAGCAGTTCTTC	CASSPTSPRGNEQFF
TRBV7-8	-	TRBJ2-5	TRBD2	TGTGCCAGCAGCCTGACTAGCGGGGAAGAGACCCAGTACTTC	CASSLTSGEETQYF
TRBV4-3	-	TRBJ1-5	-	TGCGCCAGCAGCCAGACCGGACCAGGGTCGGGTAGCAATCAGCCCCAGCATTTT	CASSQTGPGSGSNQPQHF
TRBV29-1	-	TRBJ1-1	TRBD1	TGCAGCGTTGGGGGAGGGACAGGTAAAATGAACACTGAAGCTTTCTTT	CSVGGGTGKMNTEAFF
TRBV18	-	TRBJ2-7	TRBD1	TGTGCCAGCTCACCCCGGGACAGGTCACCTCGGCGGCAGTACTTC	CASSPRDRSPRRQYF
TRBV6-5	-	TRBJ1-2	-	TGTGCCAGCAGTTGGGGGACTCAGGGAGGCTACACCTTC	CASSWGTQGGYTF
TRBV28	-	TRBJ2-7	-	TGTGCCAGCAGTTTATTAGGGGGGGGCAACTCCTACGAGCAGTACTTC	CASSLLGGGNSYEQYF
TRBV4-3	-	TRBJ2-3	TRBD2	TGCGCCAGCAGCCAACAAATACCACCTGGACTAGCGGGAACGGGAAATACGCAGTATTTT	CASSQQIPPGLAGTGNTQYF
TRBV9	-	TRBJ2-1	-	TGTGCCAGCAGCAATAGCGGTAGCTCCTACAATGAGCAGTTCTTC	CASSNSGSSYNEQFF
TRBV7-8	few	TRBJ1-4	-	TGTGCCAGCAGCTTCTACCTTTCAACTAATGAAAAACTGTTTTTT	CASSFYLSTNEKLFF
TRBV4-3	-	TRBJ2-7	TRBD1	TGCGCCAGCAGCCGCAGACCGGGACAGGGGTCTCCGCAGTACTTC	CASSRRPGQGSPQYF
TRBV27	-	TRBJ2-7	-	TGTGCCAGCAGTTTGCGGGGCGACGAGCAGTACTTC	CASSLRGDEQYF
TRBV7-2	-	TRBJ2-5	-	TGTGCCAGCAGCTTCCTAGAGACCCAGTACTTC	CASSFLETQYF
TRBV29-1	-	TRBJ2-1	TRBD2	TGCAGCGTACTAGCGGGGGGTTACAATGAGCAGTTCTTC	CSVLAGGYNEQFF
TRBV6-1	-	TRBJ2-7	-	TGTGCCAGCACCGAGCAACAGGACTCCTACGAGCAGTACTTC	CASTEQQDSYEQYF
TRBV9	-	TRBJ1-3	-	TGTGCCAGCAGCCACTCCTTATCGGGGGTTGGAAACACCATATATTTT	CASSHSLSGVGNTIYF
TRBV4-3	-	TRBJ1-4	-	TGCGCCAGCAGCCAAGAGTTCAGGGGTGAAAAACTGTTTTTT	CASSQEFRGEKLFF
TRBV5-1	-	TRBJ2-7	-	TGCGCCAGCAGCTTGGCGGCAGGCCTCTCCTACGAGCAGCACTTC	CASSLAAGLSYEQHF
TRBV5-1	-	TRBJ2-1	-	TGCGCCAGCAGCTTACAGACAGGTACCTACAATGAGCAGTTCTTC	CASSLQTGTYNEQFF
TRBV7-2	-	TRBJ2-5	-	TGTGCCAGCAGCTTAGGAGGGGGTCAGGGGGAGACCCAGTACTTC	CASSLGGGQGETQYF
TRBV5-1	-	TRBJ1-1	-	TGCGCCAGCAGCTTGGGGGCCATGAACACTGAAGCTTTCTTT	CASSLGAMNTEAFF
TRBV12-5	-	TRBJ2-1	TRBD1	TGTGCTAGTGGTCTCACTTTTGACAGGGCTAATGAGCAGTTCTTC	CASGLTFDRANEQFF
TRBV7-6	-	TRBJ1-1	-	TGTGCCAGCAGCTTAAGTAATGGGGGGACTGAAGCTTTCTTT	CASSLSNGGTEAFF
TRBV9	-	TRBJ1-1	TRBD1	TGTGCCAGCAGCATGGGACAGGTAAACACTGAAGCTTTCTTT	CASSMGQVNTEAFF
TRBV19	once	TRBJ2-5	-	TGTGCCAGTAGTGGGGGAGGTGGAGAGACCCAGTACTTC	CASSGGGGETQYF
TRBV7-3	-	TRBJ2-5	-	TGTGCCAGCAGCTTAACGGGAGGAAAAGAGACCCAGTACTTC	CASSLTGGKETQYF
TRBV7-8	-	TRBJ2-7	-	TGTGCCAGCAGCTTATTCCCTCCTAGTCCGGGACTTCATTACGAGCAGTACTTC	CASSLFPPSPGLHYEQYF
TRBV4-3	-	TRBJ2-2	-	TGCGCCAGCAGCCAAGACCCCGGGAACGGGGAGCTGTTTTTT	CASSQDPGNGELFF
TRBV27	-	TRBJ1-1	-	TGTGCCAGCAGTACAGTCATGAACACTGAAGCTTTCTTT	CASSTVMNTEAFF
TRBV7-2	-	TRBJ2-5	TRBD2	TGTGCCAGCAGCTTAGCGCCAATTACTAGCGGTCAAGAGACCCAGTACTTC	CASSLAPITSGQETQYF
TRBV4-1	-	TRBJ1-2	TRBD1	TGCGCCAGCAGCCAAGGGACAGGGTATAGACGAGGCTACACCTTC	CASSQGTGYRRGYTF